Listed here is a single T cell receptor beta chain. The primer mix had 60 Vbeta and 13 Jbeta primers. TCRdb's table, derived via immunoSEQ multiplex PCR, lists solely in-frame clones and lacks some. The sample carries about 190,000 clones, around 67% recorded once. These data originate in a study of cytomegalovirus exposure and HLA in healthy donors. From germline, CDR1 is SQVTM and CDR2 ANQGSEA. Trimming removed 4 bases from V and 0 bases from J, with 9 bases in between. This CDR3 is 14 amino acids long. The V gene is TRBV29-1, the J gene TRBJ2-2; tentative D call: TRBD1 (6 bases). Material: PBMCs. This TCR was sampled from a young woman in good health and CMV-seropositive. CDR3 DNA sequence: TGCAGCGTTGGCAGGGACACGAACACCGGGGAGCTGTTTTTT. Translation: CSVGRDTNTGELFF.